The 17 T cell receptor beta chains in this list originate from one sample, sequenced in a study of cytomegalovirus exposure and HLA in healthy donors. Here immunoSEQ multiplex PCR was the method, and the copy in TCRdb shows in-frame clones only, minus some. The table includes about 160,000 clones, roughly 86% detected once. Sequenced: PBMCs. The receptors shown here come from a young man in good health and CMV-seropositive.

The chain couples TRBV5-1 to TRBJ2-7; TRBD1 agrees at 8 bases. Germline CDR1 SGHRS, CDR2 YFSETQ. CDR3 length: 15 amino acids. V lost 4 bases, J lost 3 bases, and 9 bases stayed unmatched. This CDR3 is CASSPGQGPLYEQYF. The DNA of the CDR3 is TGCGCCAGCAGCCCAGGACAGGGACCTCTCTACGAGCAGTACTTC.

The chain employs TRBV6-5 and TRBJ1-1; TRBD1 is a possible D gene (5 bases). With 6 bases removed from V and 0 bases from J, the gap between germline ends came to 14 bases. The germline CDR1 and CDR2 sequences are MNHEY and SVGAGI. This CDR3 comprises 15 residues. CDR3 protein: CASSGQSPMNTEAFF. The CDR3 nucleotides read TGTGCCAGCAGCGGACAAAGCCCCATGAACACTGAAGCTTTCTTT.

The table lists this clone with a few counts. The gene calls are TRBV29-1 and TRBJ1-3; D gene uncertain. The CDR3 spans 14 residues. With 4 bases removed from V and 7 bases from J, the gap between germline ends came to 17 bases. Per the germline V gene, CDR1 is SQVTM and CDR2 is ANQGSEA. CDR3 sequence: CSVARPEVGNTIYF. The CDR3 nucleotides read TGCAGCGTTGCCAGGCCCGAAGTAGGCAACACCATATATTTT.

V is TRBV6-5 and J is TRBJ2-1; 15 nucleotides match TRBD2. Germline CDR1 reads MNHEY; CDR2 reads SVGAGI. V shed 6 bases, J shed 10 bases, and the junction held 7 bases outside the gene matches. The CDR3 loop spans 15 amino acids. The CDR3 region has the DNA TGTGCCAGCAGGCGAGGACTAGCGGGAGGGTGGGAGCAGTTCTTC. Translating it yields CASRRGLAGGWEQFF.

The V and J genes are TRBV11-3 and TRBJ2-5; 8 bases agree with TRBD2. V shed 6 bases and J 2 bases; nucleotides not matched to a gene: 8. CDR3 length: 15 amino acids. Looked up from germline, CDR1 is SGHNT and CDR2 is YENEEA. The DNA of the CDR3 is TGTGCCAGCAGAACTCCTAGCGGGTTACAAGAGACCCAGTACTTC. Its protein product is CASRTPSGLQETQYF.

This chain uses TRBV5-4 with TRBJ1-4; 7 nucleotides line up with TRBD1. CDR1 SGHNT and CDR2 YYREEE come from the germline V gene (reference sequence). The ends lost 0 bases at V and 5 bases at J; junction bases unmatched: 7. The CDR3 covers 16 residues. The CDR3 DNA reads as TGTGCCAGCAGCTTGGCCAAAGTGACAGGGAATGAAAAACTGTTTTTT. It encodes CASSLAKVTGNEKLFF.

A few counts support this clone. The DNA of the CDR3 is TGTGCCAGCAGTTACTTCTCTACAGTCGGTGAGCAGTTCTTC. It yields the protein CASSYFSTVGEQFF. V gene TRBV6-5 combines with J gene TRBJ2-1; D not certain. CDR1 and CDR2 (germline): MNHEY, SVGAGI. V gave up 1 base and J gave up 9 bases, with 13 bases separating them. This CDR3 region has 14 residues.

The CDR3 spells CASSPRTSGRAYNEQFF. In nucleotides, the CDR3 is TGTGCCAGCAGCCCCCGGACTAGCGGGAGGGCCTACAATGAGCAGTTCTTC. The chain combines TRBV5-4 with TRBJ2-1; 15 bases are a match to TRBD2. Germline CDR1 reads SGHNT; CDR2 reads YYREEE (reference sequence). The CDR3 covers 17 residues. The V and J ends lost 4 bases and 2 bases, in that order; junction bases with no gene match: 4.

The sample holds one count of this clone. This chain joins TRBV2 and TRBJ2-7; 7 nucleotides agree with TRBD2. Germline V gene sequence: CDR1 SNHLY, CDR2 FYNNEI. V trimming: 1 base; J trimming: 2 bases; junction bases outside the gene matches: 11. The CDR3 runs to 17 residues. The CDR3 protein is CASSEEPPGGSTYEQYF. The CDR3 DNA sequence: TGTGCCAGCAGTGAAGAACCACCCGGGGGGTCCACCTACGAGCAGTACTTC.

This chain joins TRBV6-5 and TRBJ2-1, with 12 bases that match TRBD2. The junction had 8 bases not matched to a gene; V was cut back by 8 bases and J by 6 bases. From germline, CDR1 is MNHEY and CDR2 SVGAGI. The CDR3 loop spans 15 amino acids. The CDR3, as DNA: TGTGCCAGCTGGCCTAGCGGGAGGGTAGCCAATGAGCAGTTCTTC. Translation gives CASWPSGRVANEQFF.

This rearrangement joins TRBV28 to TRBJ2-5; 8 nucleotides match TRBD2. The CDR3 covers 17 residues. Germline CDR1 is MDHEN and CDR2 is SYDVKM. The trim removed 2 bases at V and 4 bases at J, leaving 12 bases unmatched. CDR3 region: CASSLMTSVGRGETQYF. The CDR3 DNA reads TGTGCCAGCAGTTTAATGACTAGCGTCGGACGGGGAGAGACCCAGTACTTC.

Only one count was recorded for this clone. The CDR3 loop reads CASSRTLSSGNTIYF. CDR3 sequence (DNA): TGTGCCAGCAGCCGGACTCTAAGCTCTGGAAACACCATATATTTT. This chain links TRBV11-3 with TRBJ1-3; D unclear. Trimming shortened V by 5 bases and J by 0 bases, and 11 bases separated the two germline ends. Germline CDR1 and CDR2: SGHNT and YENEEA. The CDR3 has 15 amino acids.

V and J are TRBV7-8 and TRBJ2-1; TRBD2 matches at 8 bases. The CDR3 is 15 amino acids. The germline V gene has CDR1 SGHVS and CDR2 FQNEAQ. The J segment lost 7 bases and the V segment lost 1 base, leaving 6 bases of the junction unmatched. The chain's CDR3 is CASSLGGGRPNEQFF. CDR3 nucleotide sequence: TGTGCCAGCAGCTTAGGAGGCGGGAGGCCAAATGAGCAGTTCTTC.

V gene TRBV25-1 combines with J gene TRBJ2-1, with a weak D call TRBD2 (6 bases). This CDR3 is 18 amino acids long. The V gene lost 4 bases and the J gene lost 5 bases, with 24 bases spanning the gap. The V gene's germline CDR1 is MGHDK and CDR2 SYGVNS. CDR3 protein: CASSVHAGLPVVDNEQFF. The CDR3 DNA reads as TGTGCCAGCAGTGTCCATGCGGGGCTACCGGTAGTGGACAATGAGCAGTTCTTC. Supplemented by reference TRBV25-1 and TRBJ2-1, the full variable domain reads EADIYQTPRYLVIGTGKKITLECSQTMGHDKMYWYQQDPGMELHLIHYSYGVNSTEKGDLSSESTVSRIRTEHFPLTLESARPSHTSQYLCASSVHAGLPVVDNEQFFGPGTRLTVL.

The chain carries TRBV5-1 and TRBJ2-3; the D gene is possibly TRBD1 (6 bases). V was pared by 0 bases and J by 5 bases, with 10 bases between. CDR3 length: 14 residues. Germline loops: CDR1 SGHRS, CDR2 YFSETQ. The CDR3 coding sequence is TGCGCCAGCAGCTTGGGGGGGCGGAGAGATACGCAGTATTTT. Its protein product is CASSLGGRRDTQYF.

The rearrangement links TRBV11-2 to TRBJ2-7; 11 bases line up with TRBD2. Germline V gene lookup returns CDR1 SGHAT and CDR2 FQNNGV. The CDR3 runs 15 residues. With 5 bases clipped from V and 3 bases from J, the junction kept 6 bases outside the gene matches. The chain's CDR3 is CASSLISGRGYEQYF. The CDR3 DNA is TGTGCCAGCAGCCTGATTAGCGGGAGGGGCTACGAGCAGTACTTC. Variable domain in full (rest from reference TRBV11-2 and TRBJ2-7): EAGVAQSPRYKIIEKRQSVAFWCNPISGHATLYWYQQILGQGPKLLIQFQNNGVVDDSQLPKDRFSAERLKGVDSTLKIQPAKLEDSAVYLCASSLISGRGYEQYFGPGTRLTVT.

The J gene is TRBJ1-5, the V gene TRBV18; 9 bases align to TRBD1. The CDR3 consists of 14 residues. Germline-derived CDR1 and CDR2 are KGHSH and LQKENI. The trim removed 6 bases at V and 0 bases at J, leaving 0 bases unmatched. The chain's CDR3 is CASSGQGSNQPQHF. In nucleotides, the CDR3 is TGTGCCAGCTCGGGACAGGGTAGCAATCAGCCCCAGCATTTT.